This T cell receptor beta chain was sequenced for a study of tumor and adjacent non-tumor tissue in lung cancer. Across the whole study: There were around eleven adenocarcinoma, a couple of squamous cell carcinoma and 1 small cell lung cancer cases.

No cell sorting was done before RNA was extracted from the tissue. The CDR3 covers 15 residues. CDR1 and CDR2 (germline): SGHNT, YENEEA. The library came from three nested PCR rounds adapted from ARM-PCR protocols. Each CDR3 protein is one row after TCRdb ran MiXCR on the multiplex PCR reads. The sample contains 200,000 to 250,000 distinct CDR3 sequences, around 70% of which appear only once. Comment on this clonotype: A read error may account for a junction end that differs from germline.

The chain employs TRBV11-3 and TRBJ2-7; tentatively, D is TRBD2 (6 bases). Sequencing was carried out using lung tumor tissue. This TCR was sampled from a man aged 55 to 70 with non-small cell lung cancer. This CDR3 is CASISSAGIDYEQSF. The CDR3 DNA sequence: TGTGCCAGCATCTCTTCAGCGGGCATCGACTACGAGCAGTCCTTC.